These 24 T cell receptor beta chains were all obtained from the same sample, sequenced in a study of T-cell reconstitution after alpha-beta-depleted transplantation in children. A TCRbeta library incorporating unique molecular identifiers was prepared. TCRdb ran MiXCR on the PCR reads and lists one entry per CDR3 protein. This table has 540,000 or so distinct CDR3 sequences, 20% to 25% appearing once. The sample in question was PBMCs, mostly from graft donor cells, obtained 360 days after TCRalphabeta/CD19-depleted stem cell transplant. These receptor sequences come from a boy less than two years old who had a stem cell transplant for acute myeloid leukemia, so the T cells may come from the graft donor.

This chain connects TRBV9 to TRBJ1-4; a possible D gene is TRBD1 (6 bases). The V end lost 4 bases, the J end lost 8 bases, and 18 bases lay between the germline ends. Per germline, CDR1 SGDLS and CDR2 YYNGEE. The CDR3 has 15 amino acids. The DNA for the CDR3 is TGTGCCAGCAGCCCTTCGGACAGCCGAGGGGAAAAACTGTTTTTT. Translation: CASSPSDSRGEKLFF.

The table lists this clonotype with many counts. The chain links TRBV20-1 to TRBJ2-2; TRBD2 matches at 12 bases. The germline V gene encodes CDR1 DFQATT and CDR2 SNEGSKA (reference sequence). After removal of 2 bases from V and 4 bases from J, the junction contained 5 bases not matched to a gene. The CDR3 length is 16 residues. The CDR3 coding sequence is TGCAGTGCTAGATCCCGACTAGCGGGGGCCACCGGGGAGCTGTTTTTT. It is translated as CSARSRLAGATGELFF.

V gene TRBV5-1 combines with J gene TRBJ2-1, with 7 bases matching TRBD2. Trimming took 0 bases from V and 1 from J; bases not matched to a gene: 4. Germline values: CDR1 SGHRS, CDR2 YFSETQ. This CDR3 is built from 16 residues. The DNA for the CDR3 is TGCGCCAGCAGCTTGGGAGCGGGATTATCCTACAATGAGCAGTTCTTC. Amino acid sequence: CASSLGAGLSYNEQFF.

In this sample, this clonotype turned up a few times. V is TRBV20-1 and J is TRBJ2-2; TRBD1 matches 8 bases. The CDR3 totals 16 residues. Looked up from germline, CDR1 is DFQATT and CDR2 is SNEGSKA (reference sequence). Germline trimming cut 2 bases from V and 6 bases from J; bases unmatched to any gene: 11. This chain's CDR3 is CSARSWTGSGSGELFF. The CDR3 DNA follows: TGCAGTGCTAGATCCTGGACAGGGTCGGGGTCCGGGGAGCTGTTTTTT.

The V and J genes are TRBV4-1 and TRBJ2-1, with 10 positions matching TRBD2. This CDR3 comprises 15 residues. Trimming removed 1 base from V and 4 bases from J; junction bases left unmatched: 1. Germline V CDR1 and CDR2: MGHRA, YSYEKL. CDR3 bases: TGCGCCAGCAGCCAAGTGACTAGCGGGTACAATGAGCAGTTCTTC. Amino acids: CASSQVTSGYNEQFF.

The chain links TRBV11-1 to TRBJ2-3, with 15 bases identical to TRBD2. Germline loops: CDR1 SGHAT, CDR2 FQDESV (reference sequence). This CDR3 contains 20 residues. The ends lost 2 bases at V and 3 bases at J; junction bases unmatched: 12. CDR3 nucleotides: TGTGCCAGCAGCTTAATCCCGCGGACTAGCGGGGGGGCAAGTACAGATACGCAGTATTTT. It encodes CASSLIPRTSGGASTDTQYF.

The CDR3 sequence: CASSPRSLLPGELFF. The CDR3 region has the DNA TGCGCCAGCAGCCCGCGGTCATTATTGCCCGGGGAGCTGTTTTTT. This rearrangement joins TRBV4-3 to TRBJ2-2, with unresolved D. The germline V gene has CDR1 LGHNA and CDR2 YSLEER. CDR3 size: 15 residues. Trimming removed 4 bases at V and 6 bases at J, with 15 bases between.

This clonotype was seen at least ten times. V and J are TRBV12-3 or TRBV12-4 and TRBJ1-1, with D possibly matching TRBD1 (5 bases). CDR3 length equals 11 residues. The V and J ends lost 3 bases and 6 bases respectively, with 5 bases between them. The CDR3 DNA sequence: TGTGCCAGCAGTTTGGGACCTGAAGCTTTCTTT. This codes for CASSLGPEAFF.

The chain combines TRBV29-1 with TRBJ1-2; D is possibly TRBD1 (6 bases). Germline CDR1 and CDR2: SQVTM and ANQGSEA. The CDR3 has 13 residues. V lost 7 bases, J lost 4 bases, and 16 bases lay in between. The CDR3 loop is CSGLGQGSYGYTF. CDR3 in DNA: TGCAGCGGCCTTGGGCAGGGGAGCTATGGCTACACCTTC.

V and J are TRBV5-1 and TRBJ2-6, with a tentative D call TRBD1 (6 bases). The CDR3 has 15 residues. Germline assignment: CDR1 SGHRS and CDR2 YFSETQ. The V and J ends lost 5 bases and 4 bases respectively, with 13 bases between them. Written as DNA, the CDR3 is TGCGCCAGCAGTTTTGCAGGGGCCGGGGCCAACGTCCTGACTTTC. It is translated as CASSFAGAGANVLTF.

In its sample, this clonotype was seen many times. The chain employs TRBV29-1 and TRBJ1-1; possible D gene TRBD1, 5 bases. CDR1 and CDR2 (germline): SQVTM, ANQGSEA. The length of the CDR3 is 14 residues. V lost 6 bases and J 0 bases, leaving 14 bases between the germline ends. The CDR3 protein is CSVQTAQMNTEAFF. DNA for the CDR3: TGCAGCGTGCAGACAGCGCAAATGAACACTGAAGCTTTCTTT.

The genes are TRBV6-6 and TRBJ2-1; D is perhaps TRBD1 (6 bases). Germline-derived CDR1 and CDR2 are MNHNY and SVGAGI (reference sequence). The V end lost 5 bases, the J end lost 10 bases, and 12 bases lay between the germline ends. The CDR3 consists of 12 residues. This chain's CDR3 is CASSPIDREQFF. Written as DNA, the CDR3 is TGTGCCAGCAGTCCAATTGACAGGGAGCAGTTCTTC.

This sequence joins TRBV6-2 or TRBV6-3 and TRBJ1-1; D gene unclear. The CDR3 is made up of 12 amino acids. V lost 6 bases and J 10 bases, leaving 15 bases between the germline ends. CDR1 MNHEY and CDR2 SVGEGT come from the germline V gene. The CDR3 protein is CASRRLGALAFF. In nucleotides, the CDR3 is TGTGCCAGCAGGCGACTAGGAGCCCTAGCTTTCTTT.

This rearrangement joins TRBV7-9 to TRBJ1-2; D is uncertain. CDR3 length: 16 residues. V lost 2 bases to trimming and J lost 2 bases, with 15 bases between them. The germline gives CDR1 SEHNR, CDR2 FQNEAQ (reference sequence). CDR3 sequence (DNA): TGTGCCAGCAGCTTATATTCCCAGGTCCCGAACTATGGCTACACCTTC. Its translation: CASSLYSQVPNYGYTF.

The V gene is TRBV20-1, the J gene TRBJ2-7, with D possibly being TRBD1 (5 bases). There are 14 residues in the CDR3. Germline V gene lookup returns CDR1 DFQATT and CDR2 SNEGSKA (reference sequence). V was trimmed by 3 bases and J by 5 bases, leaving 17 bases between them. CDR3 region: CSASRQRLPNEQYF. In DNA, the CDR3 is TGCAGTGCTAGTCGACAGCGCCTTCCTAACGAGCAGTACTTC.

This clonotype turned up a few times. The chain links TRBV27 to TRBJ2-2; 7 bases line up with TRBD1. CDR1 is MNHEY and CDR2 is SMNVEV in the germline V gene (reference sequence). J lost 4 bases, V lost 7 bases, and 6 bases had no gene match. The length of the CDR3 is 14 residues. The chain's CDR3 is CASMRQGVTGELFF. As DNA, the CDR3 is TGTGCCAGCATGAGACAGGGCGTCACCGGGGAGCTGTTTTTT.

V and J are TRBV24-1 and TRBJ2-1; the D gene is possibly TRBD2 (5 bases). In germline, CDR1 is KGHDR, CDR2 SFDVKD. Trimming shortened V by 4 bases and J by 6 bases, and 12 bases separated the two germline ends. This CDR3 has 14 amino acids. CDR3 region: CATSEGGRANEQFF. CDR3 nucleotide sequence: TGTGCCACCAGTGAAGGAGGACGGGCCAATGAGCAGTTCTTC.

The CDR3: CATSTPTGGYNQPQHF. Here the CDR3 DNA reads TGTGCCACCAGCACCCCGACAGGGGGCTACAATCAGCCCCAGCATTTT. This chain joins TRBV15 and TRBJ1-5; 10 bases line up with TRBD1. After removal of 4 bases from V and 3 bases from J, the junction contained 6 bases not matched to a gene. The CDR3 covers 16 residues. Germline CDR1 and CDR2: LNHNV and YYDKDF (reference sequence).

The chain links TRBV11-2 to TRBJ1-1; D gene uncertain. Deletions cut 1 base from V and 11 bases from J, with 5 bases between. This CDR3 is built from 10 residues. CDR1 is SGHAT, CDR2 FQNNGV, per germline. CDR3 in amino acids: CASSLVAAFF. CDR3 nucleotide sequence: TGTGCCAGCAGCTTAGTCGCCGCTTTCTTT.

The chain links TRBV9 to TRBJ2-5; 8 positions match TRBD2. Germline CDR1 SGDLS, CDR2 YYNGEE. The CDR3 sequence is 14 residues long. V was pared by 0 bases and J by 8 bases, with 6 bases of the junction left unmatched. The CDR3 nucleotides are TGTGCCAGCAGCGTAGCGGAGCGGGGGAGAACCCAGTACTTC. It yields the protein CASSVAERGRTQYF.

This clonotype was recorded many times. The V and J genes are TRBV5-6 and TRBJ2-7; D gene ambiguous. The CDR3 contains 14 residues. V lost 0 bases and J 6 bases, leaving 13 bases between the germline ends. The V gene's germline CDR1 is SGHDT and CDR2 YYEEEE. The CDR3 sequence: CASSLGVGLREQYV. The CDR3 coding sequence is TGTGCCAGCAGCTTGGGGGTAGGTCTTCGCGAGCAGTACGTC.

The chain uses TRBV20-1 and TRBJ2-5; unclear D gene. V shed 1 base and J shed 1 base, with 7 bases lying between them. The CDR3 contains 13 residues. Germline V gene lookup returns CDR1 DFQATT and CDR2 SNEGSKA (reference sequence). The CDR3: CSARVALQETQYF. The CDR3 region has the DNA TGCAGTGCTAGAGTGGCCCTCCAAGAGACCCAGTACTTC.

This clonotype was seen repeatedly, ten times or more. This chain connects TRBV12-3 or TRBV12-4 to TRBJ1-2; D is uncertain. This CDR3 region has 11 residues. The ends were cut back, 5 bases at V and 5 bases at J, with 6 bases in the middle. The CDR3 sequence is CASSNQYGYTF. CDR3 coding DNA: TGTGCCAGCAGTAACCAATATGGCTACACCTTC.

This clonotype was counted only a few times. This sequence joins TRBV5-1 and TRBJ2-5, with 7 positions matching TRBD2. Germline V lookup: CDR1 SGHRS, CDR2 YFSETQ. This CDR3 is built from 15 residues. V shed 4 bases, J shed 3 bases, and the junction held 9 bases outside the gene matches. Written as DNA, the CDR3 is TGCGCCAGCAGCCCCCTTACAAGCGGGGAAGAGACCCAGTACTTC. This encodes CASSPLTSGEETQYF. The full variable domain, with the rest looked up from reference TRBV5-1 and TRBJ2-5, is KAGVTQTPRYLIKTRGQQVTLSCSPISGHRSVSWYQQTPGQGLQFLFEYFSETQRNKGNFPGRFSGRQFSNSRSEMNVSTLELGDSALYLCASSPLTSGEETQYFGPGTRLLVL.